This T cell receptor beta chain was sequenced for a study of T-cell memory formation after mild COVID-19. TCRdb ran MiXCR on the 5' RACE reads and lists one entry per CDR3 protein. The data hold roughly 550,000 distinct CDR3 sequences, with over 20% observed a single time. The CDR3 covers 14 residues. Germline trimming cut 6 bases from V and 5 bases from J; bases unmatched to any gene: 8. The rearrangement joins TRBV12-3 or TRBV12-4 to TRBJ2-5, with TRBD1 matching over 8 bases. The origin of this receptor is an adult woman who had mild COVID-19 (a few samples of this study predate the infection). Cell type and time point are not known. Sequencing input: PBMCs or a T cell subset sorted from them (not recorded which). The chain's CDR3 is CASRPRTGLETQYF. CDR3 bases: TGTGCCAGCAGGCCTCGGACAGGGTTGGAGACCCAGTACTTC.